A single sample is the source of the 15 T cell receptor beta chains below, sequenced in a study of Graves' ophthalmopathy and Graves' hyperthyroidism. Amplification of TCR beta CDR3 regions used RNA transcripts. RT-PCR was first run with HTBI primers, then multiplex PCR in a second round. TCRdb itself ran the multiplex PCR reads through MiXCR, one entry per CDR3 protein. The sample carries about 240,000 distinct CDR3 sequences, roughly 50% recorded once. The sequencing input was peripheral blood. All receptors derive from an adult man with Graves' ophthalmopathy.

V is TRBV7-2 and J is TRBJ1-5, with D uncertain. The V gene's germline CDR1 is SGHTA and CDR2 FQGNSA. CDR3 size: 15 residues. V lost 7 bases to trimming and J lost 0 bases, with 13 bases between them. CDR3 sequence reads: CASTPSGYSNQPQHF. The DNA for the CDR3 is TGTGCCAGCACCCCTTCGGGCTATAGCAATCAGCCCCAGCATTTT.

V gene TRBV10-3 combines with J gene TRBJ2-7; D is unresolved. The CDR3 runs 10 residues. V was shortened by 10 bases and J by 3 bases, with 7 bases between the two germline ends. Looked up from germline, CDR1 is ENHRY and CDR2 is SYGVKD. The DNA of the CDR3 is TGTGCCAGCGCGGACTACGAGCAGTACTTC. The encoded protein is CASADYEQYF.

This clonotype showed up many times. The chain combines TRBV10-3 with TRBJ2-7, with 10 bases lining up with TRBD1. V lost 11 bases, J lost 7 bases, and 11 bases stayed unmatched. Per germline, CDR1 ENHRY and CDR2 SYGVKD. This CDR3 has 13 amino acids. In DNA form, the CDR3 reads TGTGCCGCCACCGGGACAGGGGCTAGAGAGCAGTACTTC. Its translation is CAATGTGAREQYF.

This clonotype occurred a few times. The chain uses TRBV7-2 and TRBJ1-2, with D perhaps matching TRBD1 (6 bases). CDR3 size: 15 residues. Germline lookup yields CDR1 SGHTA and CDR2 FQGNSA. The V and J ends lost 3 bases and 7 bases respectively, with 18 bases between them. CDR3 in amino acids: CASSFLQGSTGGYTF. Here the CDR3 DNA reads TGTGCCAGCAGCTTCCTTCAGGGGAGTACTGGTGGCTACACCTTC.

This clonotype occurred once. This chain links TRBV10-3 with TRBJ1-5; 10 bases are shared with TRBD1. CDR3 length: 15 residues. With 10 bases clipped from V and 0 bases from J, the junction kept 6 bases outside the gene matches. Germline-derived CDR1 and CDR2 are ENHRY and SYGVKD. CDR3 bases: TGTGCCAGCAGCGGACAGGGGGATAGCAATCAGCCCCAGCATTTT. This encodes CASSGQGDSNQPQHF.

Of note for this clonotype: The junction does not match germline at one end; this may be a read error. The chain carries TRBV2 and TRBJ2-2, with 8 bases identical to TRBD2. The V gene's germline CDR1 is SNHLY and CDR2 FYNNEI. The CDR3 runs to 15 residues. CDR3 sequence: CASSLLAAATGELSF. Written as DNA, the CDR3 is TGTGCCAGCAGTCTACTAGCGGCCGCCACCGGGGAGCTGTCTTTT. The full variable domain, with the rest looked up from reference TRBV2 and TRBJ2-2, is EPEVTQTPSHQVTQMGQEVILRCVPISNHLYFYWYRQILGQKVEFLVSFYNNEISEKSEIFDDQFSVERPDGSNFTLKIRSTKLEDSAMYFCASSLLAAATGELSFGEGSRLTVL.

V and J are TRBV19 and TRBJ1-2, with a possible D match to TRBD1 (6 bases). Trimming took off 3 bases at V and 4 bases at J, with 15 bases between the two ends. CDR1 and CDR2 from the germline V gene are LNHDA and SQIVND (reference sequence). The CDR3 runs to 15 residues. The CDR3 loop is CASSIPQGLGYGYTF. CDR3 DNA: TGTGCCAGTAGTATCCCGCAGGGGCTGGGCTATGGCTACACCTTC.

The rearrangement links TRBV9 to TRBJ2-1; possible D gene TRBD2, 7 bases. With 3 bases removed from V and 3 bases from J, the gap between germline ends came to 13 bases. The CDR3 runs 15 residues. Germline CDR1 and CDR2: SGDLS and YYNGEE. The CDR3 DNA follows: TGTGCCAGCAGCGCGGGGGGCGGGAGCTACAATGAGCAGTTCTTC. Encoded protein: CASSAGGGSYNEQFF. The variable domain in full, completed from reference TRBV9 and TRBJ2-1, reads DSGVTQTPKHLITATGQRVTLRCSPRSGDLSVYWYQQSLDQGLQFLIQYYNGEERAKGNILERFSAQQFPDLHSELNLSSLELGDSALYFCASSAGGGSYNEQFFGPGTRLTVL.

This clonotype was observed many times. The chain combines TRBV20-1 with TRBJ1-2; 7 bases align to TRBD1. The CDR3 length is 14 residues. Losses at the gene ends were 5 bases for V and 5 bases for J; bases not matched to a gene: 11. Germline-derived CDR1 and CDR2 are DFQATT and SNEGSKA (reference sequence). The CDR3 region is CSARGGSTGYGYTF. The DNA for the CDR3 is TGCAGTGCTCGAGGGGGCTCCACCGGGTATGGCTACACCTTC.

The chain employs TRBV2 and TRBJ1-5; unclear D gene. The CDR3 covers 14 residues. Germline CDR1 is SNHLY and CDR2 is FYNNEI. Between the trimmed V and J ends, which lost 6 bases and 2 bases, there was a span of 11 bases. CDR3 residues: CASSRQGGNQPQHF. The CDR3 DNA reads TGTGCCAGCAGCCGGCAAGGAGGCAATCAGCCCCAGCATTTT.

The chain uses TRBV19 and TRBJ2-5; 8 bases map to TRBD1. The CDR3 contains 13 residues. V was clipped by 5 bases and J by 3 bases; unmatched bases: 2. Germline V gene data show CDR1 as LNHDA and CDR2 as SQIVND (reference sequence). The chain's CDR3 is CASSGTGEETQYF. CDR3 nucleotides: TGTGCCAGTAGTGGGACAGGAGAAGAGACCCAGTACTTC. The whole variable domain, remainder taken from reference TRBV19 and TRBJ2-5, is DGGITQSPKYLFRKEGQNVTLSCEQNLNHDAMYWYRQDPGQGLRLIYYSQIVNDFQKGDIAEGYSVSREKKESFPLTVTSAQKNPTAFYLCASSGTGEETQYFGPGTRLLVL.

V and J are TRBV2 and TRBJ2-2; 10 bases are a match to TRBD2. Losses at the gene ends were 3 bases for V and 0 bases for J; bases not matched to a gene: 7. The CDR3 is 18 amino acids. Per germline, CDR1 SNHLY and CDR2 FYNNEI. CDR3 region: CASSDGSGGTSNTGELFF. For the CDR3, the DNA is TGTGCCAGCAGTGATGGTAGCGGGGGGACTTCGAACACCGGGGAGCTGTTTTTT. The whole variable domain, filled in from reference TRBV2 and TRBJ2-2, reads EPEVTQTPSHQVTQMGQEVILRCVPISNHLYFYWYRQILGQKVEFLVSFYNNEISEKSEIFDDQFSVERPDGSNFTLKIRSTKLEDSAMYFCASSDGSGGTSNTGELFFGEGSRLTVL.

CDR3 in DNA: TGTGCCAGCTCACCACAAGTCCAGGGTTCAAGCTACACCTTC. This encodes CASSPQVQGSSYTF. The rearrangement uses TRBV9 and TRBJ1-2, with D possibly matching TRBD1 (5 bases). Germline V gives CDR1 SGDLS, CDR2 YYNGEE. The CDR3 consists of 14 residues. V was pared by 7 bases and J by 9 bases, with 22 bases between.

This clonotype is a singleton in its sample. The CDR3, as DNA: TGTGCCAGCAGCCCCCGACAGGGTCCTGAAGCTTTCTTT. Protein: CASSPRQGPEAFF. The rearrangement joins TRBV9 to TRBJ1-1; 7 bases are shared with TRBD1. This CDR3 region has 13 residues. CDR1 and CDR2 from the germline V gene are SGDLS and YYNGEE. V trimming: 4 bases; J trimming: 6 bases; junction bases outside the gene matches: 6.

The V call is TRBV12-3 or TRBV12-4, the J call TRBJ2-7, with 7 bases that match TRBD1. CDR3 length: 16 residues. After removal of 6 bases from V and 1 base from J, the junction contained 12 bases not matched to a gene. CDR3 coding DNA: TGTGCCAGCAGCCAAGAGACAGGGACCCCTTCCTACGAGCAGTACTTC. It specifies CASSQETGTPSYEQYF.